This TCR beta chain stems from a study of blood T cell repertoires in COVID-19. The wider study: Sites in the United States, Italy and Spain provided acute and convalescent COVID-19 samples.

Adults between about 18 and 95 years of age took part from approximately 24 US areas. Germline assignment: CDR1 MNHEY and CDR2 SVGAGI. V gave up 1 base and J gave up 3 bases, with 6 bases separating them. This CDR3 contains 13 residues. In the authors' methods: Amplification from reference gene primers served as the basis for estimated nucleated cell counts. Here immunoSEQ multiplex PCR was the method, and the copy in TCRdb shows in-frame clones only, minus some. Clone size and the V and J calls come from that table; the DNA yielded D and trimming. The table includes roughly 500,000 clones, approximately 90% detected once.

Sequenced input: PBMCs or T cells enriched from blood (not recorded which). The gene calls are TRBV6-5 and TRBJ2-5, with D perhaps matching TRBD2 (5 bases). The TCR originated in a woman in her forties who had recovered from COVID-19. The CDR3 loop is CASSYLGEETQYF. In DNA form, the CDR3 reads TGTGCCAGCAGTTACTTGGGAGAAGAGACCCAGTACTTC.